This T cell receptor (beta chain) was profiled in a study of cytomegalovirus exposure and HLA in healthy donors. The wider study: The approximately 110 validation repertoires used the same platform as the roughly 620 first-cohort repertoires, a later analysis reported. Regarding the study as a whole: Around 160 TCR beta chains were listed as cytomegalovirus-associated.

Note on this clone: Its antigen is not known.

The donors were members of the validation cohort, which comprised about 120 subjects and was separate from the first cohort of 666 subjects. Germline V CDR1 and CDR2: SGHNT, YENEEA. This CDR3 has 15 residues. V shed 4 bases, J shed 1 base, and the junction held 4 bases outside the gene matches. Here immunoSEQ multiplex PCR was the method, and the copy in TCRdb shows in-frame clones only, minus some. The sample yields about 160,000 clones, 85% to 90% seen once. Material for sequencing was PBMCs. The chain employs TRBV11-3 and TRBJ1-2; 9 bases are shared with TRBD1. This sequence originates from a man aged 18 to 30 in good health and CMV-seropositive. The CDR3 sequence is CASSSPGQGNYGYTF. As DNA, the CDR3 is TGTGCCAGCAGCTCACCGGGACAGGGTAACTATGGCTACACCTTC.